This T cell receptor (beta chain) derives from a study of CD8 T cells in Susac syndrome. This CDR3 is 13 amino acids long. Trimming removed 1 base at V and 4 bases at J, with 7 bases between. Germline V gene data show CDR1 as LNHDA and CDR2 as SQIVND (reference sequence). Reverse transcription of roughly 0.45 to 1 ug RNA was performed with random hexamers. It was immunoSEQ multiplex PCR that amplified TCR beta CDR3 across 54 Vbeta and 13 Jbeta. TCRdb analysed the immunoSEQ multiplex PCR reads with MiXCR anew, one entry per CDR3 protein. The table shows some 130,000 distinct CDR3 sequences, with about 94% occurring only once.

The V call is TRBV19, the J call TRBJ2-5; tentative D call: TRBD1 (6 bases). Sequences were obtained from CD4+ T cells from PBMCs. This receptor was obtained from a human donor with multiple sclerosis. CDR3 DNA sequence: TGTGCCAGTAGTATAGCCAGGGGAGAGACCCAGTACTTC. Translated, it gives CASSIARGETQYF.